This passage covers 25 T cell receptor beta chains from one sample sequenced in a study of blood T cell repertoires in COVID-19. Clones were read by immunoSEQ multiplex PCR, and TCRdb kept only the in-frame ones, dropping some. The sample holds roughly 100,000 clones, around 87% seen once. The specimen was peripheral blood. The receptors derive from a man in his forties or fifties with acute or convalescent COVID-19.

This chain joins TRBV5-1 and TRBJ2-1, with 8 bases matching TRBD2. Germline CDR1 SGHRS, CDR2 YFSETQ. The V segment lost 4 bases and the J segment 2 bases; nucleotides outside the gene matches: 11. This CDR3 has 17 amino acids. CDR3 sequence: CASSPSSSGRPYNEQFF. The CDR3 region has the DNA TGCGCCAGCAGCCCATCGTCTAGCGGGCGACCCTACAATGAGCAGTTCTTC.

Here the CDR3 reads CARGTSGSGDTQYF. The CDR3 nucleotides read TGTGCCAGAGGGACTAGCGGGAGCGGTGATACGCAGTATTTT. The V gene is TRBV2, the J gene TRBJ2-3; 14 bases agree with TRBD2. Losses at the gene ends were 9 bases for V and 6 bases for J; bases not matched to a gene: 5. Germline-derived CDR1 and CDR2 are SNHLY and FYNNEI. This CDR3 comprises 14 residues.

The rearrangement joins TRBV6-1 to TRBJ2-7; the match to TRBD1 covers 8 bases. The CDR3 extends over 17 amino acids. J was trimmed by 2 bases and V by 0 bases; bases with no gene match: 9. CDR1 and CDR2 from the germline V gene are MNHNS and SASEGT. The CDR3 DNA reads as TGTGCCAGCAGTGAAGCGTCACTTCCGACAGGGGCCTACGAGCAGTACTTC. Encoded protein: CASSEASLPTGAYEQYF.

This clone was detected only once. The gene calls are TRBV7-6 and TRBJ2-1, with 9 positions matching TRBD2. After removal of 1 base from V and 2 bases from J, the junction contained 0 bases not matched to a gene. The germline CDR1 and CDR2 sequences are SGHVS and FNYEAQ. The CDR3 covers 15 residues. CDR3 amino acids: CASSLGLAAYNEQFF. DNA of the CDR3: TGTGCCAGCAGCTTAGGACTAGCGGCCTACAATGAGCAGTTCTTC.

The chain joins TRBV6-5 to TRBJ1-1; TRBD1 might be the D (6 bases). The CDR3 length is 13 residues. Trimming left V 5 bases short and J 4 bases short, with 11 bases between. The V gene's germline CDR1 is MNHEY and CDR2 SVGAGI. The CDR3 sequence is CASSQPGATEAFF. Written as DNA, the CDR3 is TGTGCCAGCAGTCAACCAGGGGCCACTGAAGCTTTCTTT.

This chain uses TRBV15 with TRBJ2-7; D gene uncertain. V was clipped by 0 bases and J by 2 bases, with 5 bases between them. CDR1 LNHNV and CDR2 YYDKDF come from the germline V gene (reference sequence). This CDR3 is built from 13 residues. The CDR3 loop reads CATSRDPAYEQYF. The CDR3, as DNA: TGTGCCACCAGCAGAGATCCCGCCTACGAGCAGTACTTC.

The CDR3 nucleotides read TGCGCCAGCAGCCACGGCGGGAGTAATGAGCAGTTCTTC. Translated: CASSHGGSNEQFF. The gene calls are TRBV4-1 and TRBJ2-1; TRBD2 matches 7 bases. The ends lost 3 bases at V and 7 bases at J; junction bases unmatched: 3. CDR1 MGHRA and CDR2 YSYEKL come from the germline V gene. The CDR3 covers 13 residues.

The chain is built from TRBV5-4 and TRBJ1-1; TRBD1 matches 8 bases. Germline lookup yields CDR1 SGHNT and CDR2 YYREEE (reference sequence). Trimming at V came to 0 bases and at J to 1 base, leaving 2 bases not matched to a gene. The CDR3 consists of 15 residues. The CDR3 DNA reads TGTGCCAGCAGCTTGGGACAGGGGCCGAACACTGAAGCTTTCTTT. Amino acid sequence: CASSLGQGPNTEAFF.

The chain links TRBV5-4 to TRBJ1-2; 7 nucleotides agree with TRBD1. The germline V gene encodes CDR1 SGHNT and CDR2 YYREEE (reference sequence). This CDR3 is built from 16 residues. V was pared by 0 bases and J by 7 bases, with 12 bases of the junction left unmatched. The CDR3 reads CASSLGAGTAIGGYTF. The DNA for the CDR3 is TGTGCCAGCAGCTTGGGGGCCGGGACAGCCATCGGTGGCTACACCTTC. The entire variable domain, with the rest obtained from reference TRBV5-4 and TRBJ1-2, is as follows: ETGVTQSPTHLIKTRGQQVTLRCSSQSGHNTVSWYQQALGQGPQFIFQYYREEENGRGNFPPRFSGLQFPNYSSELNVNALELDDSALYLCASSLGAGTAIGGYTFGSGTRLTVV.

The V call is TRBV28, the J call TRBJ1-1, with 9 bases that match TRBD1. Unmatched junction bases numbered 9, after V lost 4 bases and J lost 6 bases. The CDR3 extends over 15 amino acids. The germline CDR1 and CDR2 sequences are MDHEN and SYDVKM. Here the CDR3 reads CASSYPTGGISEAFF. CDR3 bases: TGTGCCAGCAGTTATCCCACAGGGGGCATCTCTGAAGCTTTCTTT.

The V and J genes are TRBV7-9 and TRBJ2-1; 9 bases fit TRBD2. CDR3 length: 18 amino acids. The V gene's germline CDR1 is SEHNR and CDR2 FQNEAQ (reference sequence). V was pared by 4 bases and J by 3 bases, with 13 bases of the junction left unmatched. CDR3 sequence: CASSSDASGDKHYNEQFF. Here the CDR3 DNA reads TGTGCCAGCAGCTCAGACGCTAGCGGGGACAAGCACTACAATGAGCAGTTCTTC.

This chain uses TRBV29-1 with TRBJ2-2; 7 bases agree with TRBD1. The CDR3 sequence is 14 residues long. CDR1 and CDR2 (germline): SQVTM, ANQGSEA. V shed 4 bases, J shed 1 base, and the junction held 3 bases outside the gene matches. CDR3: CSVAQGVNTGELFF. The DNA of the CDR3 is TGCAGCGTTGCTCAGGGGGTGAACACCGGGGAGCTGTTTTTT.

This clone was detected only a few times. The chain carries TRBV3-1 (or the pseudogene TRBV3-2) and TRBJ2-3; D is perhaps TRBD2 (5 bases). The ends were cut back, 7 bases at V and 5 bases at J, with 13 bases in the middle. Per germline, CDR1 LGHDT and CDR2 YNNKEL (reference sequence). The CDR3 extends over 13 amino acids. The CDR3 coding sequence is TGTGCCAGCAAGGTCGGCGCGGGAGATACGCAGTATTTT. Translated: CASKVGAGDTQYF.

This clone turned up a few times. The chain carries TRBV5-1 and TRBJ2-7; 8 bases align to TRBD1. CDR1 and CDR2 (germline): SGHRS, YFSETQ. After removal of 6 bases from V and 2 bases from J, the junction contained 4 bases not matched to a gene. The CDR3 is 13 amino acids. The CDR3 spells CASTTGATYEQYF. DNA of the CDR3: TGCGCCAGCACGACAGGGGCCACCTACGAGCAGTACTTC. Looking up the rest from reference TRBV5-1 and TRBJ2-7 gives the full variable domain: KAGVTQTPRYLIKTRGQQVTLSCSPISGHRSVSWYQQTPGQGLQFLFEYFSETQRNKGNFPGRFSGRQFSNSRSEMNVSTLELGDSALYLCASTTGATYEQYFGPGTRLTVT.

The chain has TRBV7-2 and TRBJ2-7; 9 bases are a match to TRBD2. The CDR3 sequence is 15 residues long. The germline V gene has CDR1 SGHTA and CDR2 FQGNSA. The trim removed 5 bases at V and 6 bases at J, leaving 11 bases unmatched. CDR3 sequence reads: CASSPDSGRSGEQYF. DNA of the CDR3: TGTGCCAGCAGCCCTGATAGCGGGAGATCGGGCGAGCAGTACTTC.

The chain has TRBV4-1 and TRBJ2-2; TRBD2 agrees at 8 bases. J lost 1 base, V lost 2 bases, and 3 bases had no gene match. The CDR3 is made up of 16 amino acids. Germline CDR1 reads MGHRA; CDR2 reads YSYEKL. CDR3 residues: CASSQKRGWNTGELFF. DNA for the CDR3: TGCGCCAGCAGCCAAAAGCGGGGGTGGAACACCGGGGAGCTGTTTTTT.

The V and J genes are TRBV10-2 and TRBJ2-1, with TRBD2 as a possible D gene (5 bases). The CDR3 totals 17 residues. Germline CDR1 and CDR2: WSHSY and SAAADI. Between the trimmed V and J ends, which lost 2 bases and 1 base, there was a span of 15 bases. Written as DNA, the CDR3 is TGCGCCAGCAGTGAGCCGTCTCTAGCAGAGTCCTACAATGAGCAGTTCTTC. Translated: CASSEPSLAESYNEQFF.

The chain combines TRBV5-1 with TRBJ2-3; tentative D call: TRBD1 (6 bases). The germline V and J ends were trimmed by 3 bases and 1 base, with 12 bases remaining between them. CDR1 is SGHRS, CDR2 YFSETQ, per germline. The length of the CDR3 is 15 residues. DNA of the CDR3: TGCGCCAGCAGCTCACAGGGATGGGGCACAGATACGCAGTATTTT. Translated, it gives CASSSQGWGTDTQYF.

This chain joins TRBV30 and TRBJ2-6, with D possibly being TRBD2 (6 bases). V was pared by 6 bases and J by 0 bases, with 18 bases between. Germline loops: CDR1 GTSNPN, CDR2 SVGIG (reference sequence). This CDR3 comprises 17 residues. The CDR3 region is CACILPSTSSGANVLTF. CDR3 nucleotides: TGTGCCTGCATCCTCCCCTCGACTAGCTCTGGGGCCAACGTCCTGACTTTC.

V and J are TRBV3-1 (or the pseudogene TRBV3-2) and TRBJ1-4; unclear D gene. Germline V lookup: CDR1 LGHDT, CDR2 YNNKEL (reference sequence). The CDR3 is 15 residues long. Trimming pared 1 base from V and 6 bases from J, leaving 12 bases between. This CDR3 is CASSQGQGVHEKLFF. The CDR3, as DNA: TGTGCCAGCAGCCAAGGGCAAGGAGTCCATGAAAAACTGTTTTTT.

A remark on this clone: This same CDR3 is encoded by further DNA sequences in the sample. The chain employs TRBV5-1 and TRBJ1-3, with 7 bases lining up with TRBD1. Germline V gene sequence: CDR1 SGHRS, CDR2 YFSETQ. Germline trimming cut 0 bases from V and 4 bases from J; bases unmatched to any gene: 1. This CDR3 has 14 amino acids. The DNA of the CDR3 is TGCGCCAGCAGCTTGGGGACAGGAGGAAACACCATATATTTT. Protein product: CASSLGTGGNTIYF. Variable domain in full (rest from reference TRBV5-1 and TRBJ1-3): KAGVTQTPRYLIKTRGQQVTLSCSPISGHRSVSWYQQTPGQGLQFLFEYFSETQRNKGNFPGRFSGRQFSNSRSEMNVSTLELGDSALYLCASSLGTGGNTIYFGEGSWLTVV.

CDR3 region: CASSQGLAGAVLNNEQFF. CDR3 nucleotides: TGCGCCAGCAGCCAGGGACTAGCGGGAGCCGTCTTGAACAATGAGCAGTTCTTC. V is TRBV4-1 and J is TRBJ2-1, with TRBD2 matching 14 bases. In germline, CDR1 is MGHRA, CDR2 YSYEKL. Trimming removed 3 bases from V and 5 bases from J; junction bases left unmatched: 9. This CDR3 comprises 18 residues.

The genes are TRBV30 and TRBJ2-2; weak D call: TRBD1 (6 bases). CDR1 and CDR2 from the germline V gene are GTSNPN and SVGIG (reference sequence). The V and J ends lost 3 bases and 5 bases respectively, with 16 bases between them. There are 15 residues in the CDR3. The CDR3: CAWSRRQAGTGELFF. The CDR3 DNA is TGTGCCTGGAGCCGTCGACAGGCTGGGACCGGGGAGCTGTTTTTT.

The chain is built from TRBV5-1 and TRBJ2-1, with a weak D call TRBD2 (6 bases). This CDR3 has 15 residues. Trimming stripped 4 bases from V and 5 bases from J, with 16 bases between. Looked up from germline, CDR1 is SGHRS and CDR2 is YFSETQ. This CDR3 is CASSLGGANDNEQFF. The CDR3 DNA is TGCGCCAGCAGCCTGGGAGGAGCCAACGACAATGAGCAGTTCTTC. Together with reference TRBV5-1 and TRBJ2-1, the CDR3 gives the full variable domain: KAGVTQTPRYLIKTRGQQVTLSCSPISGHRSVSWYQQTPGQGLQFLFEYFSETQRNKGNFPGRFSGRQFSNSRSEMNVSTLELGDSALYLCASSLGGANDNEQFFGPGTRLTVL.

This clone was counted a single time. This chain links TRBV5-1 with TRBJ2-7, with 9 bases fitting TRBD1. Germline CDR1 is SGHRS and CDR2 is YFSETQ. With 2 bases clipped from V and 5 bases from J, the junction kept 2 bases outside the gene matches. The CDR3 totals 13 residues. The CDR3 sequence is CASSFRDRDEQYF. The DNA of the CDR3 is TGCGCCAGCAGCTTCCGGGACAGGGACGAGCAGTACTTC.